These 10 T cell receptor beta chains originate from one sample sequenced in a study of shared clonotypes between healthy human individuals. Data came from immunoSEQ multiplex PCR; TCRdb stores just in-frame clones and leaves some out. This sample has roughly 1 million clones, with about 70% found just once. The sample consisted of memory CD4+ T cells sorted from blood. As to subset: CD45RA-negative fraction. All receptors come from a man younger than 30 in good health.

This clone was picked up a small number of times. The chain joins TRBV6-6 to TRBJ1-3, with TRBD1 identical over 8 bases. CDR3 length: 16 amino acids. J lost 0 bases, V lost 7 bases, and 8 bases had no gene match. The V gene's germline CDR1 is MNHNY and CDR2 SVGAGI (reference sequence). Here the CDR3 reads CASTLTGANSGNTIYF. CDR3 DNA: TGTGCCAGCACTTTGACAGGGGCAAACTCTGGAAACACCATATATTTT.

The chain links TRBV6-5 to TRBJ2-5; D tentatively reads TRBD1 or TRBD2 (5 bases each). There are 16 residues in the CDR3. Germline CDR1 reads MNHEY; CDR2 reads SVGAGI. V was trimmed by 6 bases and J by 1 base, leaving 18 bases between them. CDR3 residues: CASSYNPVGTQETQYF. The CDR3 region has the DNA TGTGCCAGCAGCTACAACCCCGTCGGGACCCAAGAGACCCAGTACTTC.

The chain links TRBV7-6 to TRBJ1-4; D gene uncertain. Germline assignment: CDR1 SGHVS and CDR2 FNYEAQ. CDR3 length: 14 residues. Trimming left V 1 base short and J 5 bases short, with 8 bases between. The CDR3 sequence: CASSLGSWNEKLFF. DNA for the CDR3: TGTGCCAGCAGCTTAGGATCGTGGAATGAAAAACTGTTTTTT.

V usage is TRBV5-1 and J usage is TRBJ1-1; TRBD1 matches at 8 bases. The V segment lost 4 bases and the J segment 1 base; nucleotides outside the gene matches: 6. CDR1 and CDR2 (germline): SGHRS, YFSETQ. This CDR3 comprises 15 residues. The CDR3 here is CASSRQGTSNTEAFF. CDR3 bases: TGCGCCAGCAGCCGACAGGGGACCTCGAACACTGAAGCTTTCTTT.

This clone was detected only a few times. The chain is built from TRBV6-1 and TRBJ1-1; a possible D gene is TRBD1 (6 bases). The CDR3 runs to 13 residues. The germline V gene has CDR1 MNHNS and CDR2 SASEGT. Trimming removed 2 bases at V and 7 bases at J, with 11 bases between. The CDR3 DNA reads TGTGCCAGCAGTGAAAGGACAGCACTTGAAGCTTTCTTT. It specifies CASSERTALEAFF.

This clone showed up just once. The V gene is TRBV6-1, the J gene TRBJ1-3, with 7 bases fitting TRBD1. Germline assignment: CDR1 MNHNS and CDR2 SASEGT. With V trimmed by 4 bases and J by 2 bases, 8 bases remained unmatched. CDR3 length equals 16 residues. The CDR3 DNA is TGTGCCAGCAGTGGACAGGGAGGATTTGCTGGAAACACCATATATTTT. This encodes CASSGQGGFAGNTIYF.

The V gene is TRBV6-1, the J gene TRBJ1-6; no firm D call. This CDR3 is 12 amino acids long. Germline V lookup: CDR1 MNHNS, CDR2 SASEGT. V lost 2 bases to trimming and J lost 7 bases, with 3 bases between them. The CDR3 DNA reads TGTGCCAGCAGTGAAAGAAATTCACCCCTCCACTTT. It specifies CASSERNSPLHF.

The rearrangement uses TRBV11-2 and TRBJ2-5; no firm D call. Germline CDR1 reads SGHAT; CDR2 reads FQNNGV. This CDR3 is 14 amino acids long. The V gene lost 3 bases and the J gene lost 4 bases, with 12 bases spanning the gap. CDR3 region: CASSFAPGPETQYF. The DNA of the CDR3 is TGTGCCAGCAGCTTTGCCCCCGGACCAGAGACCCAGTACTTC.

In this sample, this clone turned up once. The CDR3 DNA follows: TGTGCCAGCAGTGTAGGTGGGCGGGAGCAAGATACGCAGTATTTT. Its protein product is CASSVGGREQDTQYF. The J gene is TRBJ2-3, the V gene TRBV2; 7 bases fit TRBD2. V lost 4 bases to trimming and J lost 5 bases; unmatched junction nucleotides: 9. Per the germline V gene, CDR1 is SNHLY and CDR2 is FYNNEI. The CDR3 sequence is 15 residues long.

With regard to this clone: Other DNA sequences in the same sample also yield this CDR3. The V and J genes are TRBV29-1 and TRBJ1-4; D is uncertain. V was shortened by 4 bases and J by 8 bases, with 11 bases between the two germline ends. The CDR3 loop spans 12 amino acids. The V gene's germline CDR1 is SQVTM and CDR2 ANQGSEA. The CDR3 DNA is TGCAGCGTTGGGAGGGTGGGAGAAAAACTGTTTTTT. Amino acid sequence: CSVGRVGEKLFF.